The rows below give T cell receptor beta chains drawn from one sample of a study of T cells expressing NK-cell markers. TCRdb reprocessed the 5' RACE reads and stores each CDR3 protein as one record, lacking DNA. The table lists about 260,000 distinct CDR3 sequences. Sequenced: blood T cells: a sorted CD56 or NKG2C T cell subset, CD4+ or CD8+ T cells, or bulk PBMC T cells (not recorded which). These receptors were collected from a woman aged 18-69 years in good health. CDR3s include the opening cysteine and the closing phenylalanine or tryptophan. The order of the fields is clone size, J gene, V gene, CDR3 protein. Clone size is stated in some rows and not others, as once, few, many or a class when expanded.

>.|TRBJ1-5|TRBV30
CAWTRDLNQPQHF
>.|TRBJ2-2|TRBV6-5
CASSYWRTGFTGELFF
>.|TRBJ2-3|TRBV14
CASSDLTSGVVDTQYF
>.|TRBJ2-6|TRBV29-1
CSVAGTSGSLAGANVLTF
>.|TRBJ2-6|TRBV19
CASSDRDSSGANVLTF
>.|TRBJ2-7|TRBV6-5
CATGTSRPEQYF
>.|TRBJ2-3|TRBV4-2
CASSRYRGDTQYF
>.|TRBJ2-1|TRBV18
CASSPPSRRAGNEQFF
>medium-sized|TRBJ1-6|TRBV9
CASSELNSPLHF
>.|TRBJ2-1|TRBV12-3/TRBV12-4
CASSFPTRQFEQFF
>.|TRBJ2-3|TRBV10-3
CAISAGLADTDTQYF
>.|TRBJ2-1|TRBV20-1
CSASGTERYNEQFF
>.|TRBJ1-5|TRBV4-3
CASSPRTGKGTQPQHF
>.|TRBJ2-7|TRBV20-1
CSARHLETNEQYF
>.|TRBJ2-2|TRBV19
CASSIGVPFEPGELFF
>.|TRBJ2-1|TRBV29-1
CSAGAYRDNEQFF
>.|TRBJ1-1|TRBV29-1
CSVLTTSGRNTEAFF
>.|TRBJ2-5|TRBV18
CASSPPGTGQETQYF
>.|TRBJ1-5|TRBV12-3/TRBV12-4
CASTLTQTQNQPQHF
>.|TRBJ1-5|TRBV12-3/TRBV12-4
CASSPQGLSNQPQHF
>.|TRBJ1-1|TRBV10-3
CAISGGTTEAFF
>.|TRBJ2-4|TRBV7-9
CASSHGNLLKNIQYF
>.|TRBJ2-2|TRBV9
CASSVDPSGGGTGELFF